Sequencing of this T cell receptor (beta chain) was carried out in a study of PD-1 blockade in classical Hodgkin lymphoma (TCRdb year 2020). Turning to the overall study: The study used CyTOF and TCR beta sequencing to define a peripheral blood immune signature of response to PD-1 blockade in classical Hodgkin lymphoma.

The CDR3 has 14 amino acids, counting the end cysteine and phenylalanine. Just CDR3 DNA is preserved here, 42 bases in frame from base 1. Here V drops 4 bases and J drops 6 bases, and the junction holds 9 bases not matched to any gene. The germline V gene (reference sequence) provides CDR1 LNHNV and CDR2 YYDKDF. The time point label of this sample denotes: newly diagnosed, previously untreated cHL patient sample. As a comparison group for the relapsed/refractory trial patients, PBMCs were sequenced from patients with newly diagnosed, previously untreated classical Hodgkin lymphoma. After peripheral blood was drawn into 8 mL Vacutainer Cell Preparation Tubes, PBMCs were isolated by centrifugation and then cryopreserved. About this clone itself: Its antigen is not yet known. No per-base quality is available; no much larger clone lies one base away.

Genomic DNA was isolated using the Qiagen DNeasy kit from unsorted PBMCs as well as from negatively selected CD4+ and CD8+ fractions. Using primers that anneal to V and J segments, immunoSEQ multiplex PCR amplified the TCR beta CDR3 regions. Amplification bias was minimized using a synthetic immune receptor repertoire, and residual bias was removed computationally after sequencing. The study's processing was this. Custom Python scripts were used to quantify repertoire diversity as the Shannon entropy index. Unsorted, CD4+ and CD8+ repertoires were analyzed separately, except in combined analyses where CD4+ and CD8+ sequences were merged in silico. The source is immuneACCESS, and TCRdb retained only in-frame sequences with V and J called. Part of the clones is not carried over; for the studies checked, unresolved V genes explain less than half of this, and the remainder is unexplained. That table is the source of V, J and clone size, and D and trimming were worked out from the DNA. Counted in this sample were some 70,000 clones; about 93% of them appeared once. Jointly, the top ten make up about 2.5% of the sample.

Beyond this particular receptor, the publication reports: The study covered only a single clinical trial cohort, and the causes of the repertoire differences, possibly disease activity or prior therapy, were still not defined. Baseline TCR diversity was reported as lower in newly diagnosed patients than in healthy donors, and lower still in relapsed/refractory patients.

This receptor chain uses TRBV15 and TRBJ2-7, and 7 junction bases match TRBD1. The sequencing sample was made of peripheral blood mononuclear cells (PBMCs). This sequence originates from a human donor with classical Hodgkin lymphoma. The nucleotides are TGTGCCACCAGCAAAAGACAGGGAAGCTCCGAGCAGTACTTC. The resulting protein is CATSKRQGSSEQYF. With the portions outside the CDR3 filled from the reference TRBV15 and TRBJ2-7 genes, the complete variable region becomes DAMVIQNPRYQVTQFGKPVTLSCSQTLNHNVMYWYQQKSSQAPKLLFHYYDKDFNNEADTPDNFQSRRPNTSFCFLDIRSPGLGDTAMYLCATSKRQGSSEQYFGPGTRLTVT.